This T cell receptor (beta chain) stems from a study of Graves' ophthalmopathy and Graves' hyperthyroidism. Study-level points and caveats: With just under 90% sensitivity and about 83% specificity, a 13-signature model separated ophthalmopathy from stable hyperthyroidism. The blood repertoire also included most expanded thyroid clonotypes above 0.001 frequency. The model's ophthalmopathy progression predictions had roughly 69% sensitivity and 72% to 80% specificity.

The authors amplified TCR beta CDR3 regions, and they did so from RNA transcripts for repertoire sequencing. Scientists carried out first-round RT-PCR using HTBI primers and then a second-round multiplex PCR. TCRdb ran MiXCR on the multiplex PCR reads and lists one entry per CDR3 protein. The table has about 400,000 distinct CDR3 sequences, 15% to 20% seen once. PBMCs were obtained from roughly 10 ml of fresh peripheral blood. This clonotype has at least ten counts. The antigen is not known. This CDR3 comprises 15 residues. Per germline, CDR1 SGHTA and CDR2 FQGNSA. V was pared by 1 base and J by 11 bases, with 20 bases between.

The sequence derives from a woman aged 18-29 years with Graves' ophthalmopathy. The gene calls are TRBV7-2 and TRBJ1-1; unclear D gene. The sample taken for sequencing was peripheral blood. The CDR3 spells CASSLGPISRAIAFF. Written as DNA, the CDR3 is TGTGCCAGCAGCTTAGGCCCCATTTCAAGGGCTATCGCTTTCTTT.